Presented here are 20 T cell receptor beta chains from one specimen sequenced in a study of PD-1 blockade in mismatch repair-deficient tumors. Data came from immunoSEQ multiplex PCR; TCRdb stores just in-frame clones and leaves some out. There are approximately 130,000 clones in the sample; 85% to 90% occur only once, and roughly 14% lies in the top ten. The source was peripheral blood, collected 44 weeks after starting pembrolizumab. The receptors here all came from an adult with mismatch repair-deficient cancer.

In this sample, this clone turned up once. This chain links TRBV5-6 with TRBJ2-7; D may be TRBD1 or TRBD2 (5 bases each). The ends were cut back, 1 base at V and 4 bases at J, with 15 bases in the middle. This CDR3 is built from 15 residues. The germline CDR1 and CDR2 sequences are SGHDT and YYEEEE. The CDR3 nucleotides read TGTGCCAGCAGCTTGCCGGGACGGACACCATACGAGCAGTACTTC. The encoded protein is CASSLPGRTPYEQYF.

The chain employs TRBV28 and TRBJ2-3; D may be TRBD1 (6 bases). This CDR3 spans 12 amino acids. The germline V gene encodes CDR1 MDHEN and CDR2 SYDVKM. Trimming stripped 5 bases from V and 8 bases from J, with 11 bases between. The CDR3 spells CASSTQGSTQYF. Here the CDR3 DNA reads TGTGCCAGCAGTACCCAGGGGAGTACGCAGTATTTT.

The CDR3, as DNA: TGTGCCAGCAGAGGGGTTTACGCTGGAAACACCATATATTTT. Translation: CASRGVYAGNTIYF. V gene TRBV25-1 combines with J gene TRBJ1-3, with D perhaps TRBD1 (5 bases). The length of the CDR3 is 14 residues. The germline V gene has CDR1 MGHDK and CDR2 SYGVNS. Trimming shortened V by 6 bases and J by 2 bases, and 11 bases separated the two germline ends.

This chain joins TRBV29-1 and TRBJ2-5, with 9 bases that match TRBD1. The CDR3 length is 18 residues. V lost 0 bases, J lost 0 bases, and 11 bases stayed unmatched. Germline assignment: CDR1 SQVTM and CDR2 ANQGSEA. The CDR3 spells CSVEDRTGVAFHQETQYF. The CDR3 bases are TGCAGCGTTGAAGATCGGACAGGGGTGGCCTTCCACCAAGAGACCCAGTACTTC. The complete variable domain, with remaining parts taken from reference TRBV29-1 and TRBJ2-5, reads SAVISQKPSRDICQRGTSLTIQCQVDSQVTMMFWYRQQPGQSLTLIATANQGSEATYESGFVIDKFPISRPNLTFSTLTVSNMSPEDSSIYLCSVEDRTGVAFHQETQYFGPGTRLLVL.

The chain couples TRBV4-2 to TRBJ2-7; D possibly corresponds to TRBD2 (6 bases). Germline CDR1 LGHNA, CDR2 YNFKEQ. The CDR3 spans 16 residues. V was cut by 0 bases and J by 1 base, with 13 bases left in between. This CDR3 reads CASSQESSGLSYEQYF. In DNA form, the CDR3 reads TGTGCCAGCAGCCAAGAATCCAGCGGGCTATCCTACGAGCAGTACTTC.

This rearrangement joins TRBV5-1 to TRBJ2-2, with TRBD2 matching 13 bases. The junction had 5 bases not matched to a gene; V was cut back by 0 bases and J by 6 bases. This CDR3 is built from 17 residues. Germline assignment: CDR1 SGHRS and CDR2 YFSETQ. CDR3 in DNA: TGCGCCAGCAGCTTGGGACTAGCGGGAGGAGGTGCCGGGGAGCTGTTTTTT. Amino acids: CASSLGLAGGGAGELFF.

In its sample, this clone was seen a few times. The chain is built from TRBV13 and TRBJ2-1; unclear D gene. The V gene's germline CDR1 is PRHDT and CDR2 FYEKMQ (reference sequence). The CDR3 has 16 residues. V dropped 5 bases and J dropped 2 bases, with 16 bases sitting between them. The CDR3 DNA follows: TGTGCCAGCAGCCCGCCGTCTAGGGTCCCCTACAATGAGCAGTTCTTC. This gives the protein CASSPPSRVPYNEQFF.

On this clone: Other DNA variants within this sample encode the same CDR3. The V gene is TRBV6-1, the J gene TRBJ2-7; D is undetermined. V shed 2 bases and J shed 1 base, with 6 bases lying between them. The CDR3 length is 13 residues. Germline V lookup: CDR1 MNHNS, CDR2 SASEGT. For the CDR3, the DNA is TGTGCCAGCAGTGAATCGAGGTCCTACGAGCAGTACTTC. Amino acids: CASSESRSYEQYF.

The gene calls are TRBV27 and TRBJ2-2; no clear D gene. Germline V gene lookup returns CDR1 MNHEY and CDR2 SMNVEV (reference sequence). The CDR3 loop spans 15 amino acids. V lost 0 bases to trimming and J lost 4 bases, with 9 bases between them. The CDR3 nucleotides read TGTGCCAGCAGTTTATCATTTCGGAGCACCGGGGAGCTGTTTTTT. As protein: CASSLSFRSTGELFF.

The chain is built from TRBV7-9 and TRBJ2-7, with D unclear. V lost 5 bases to trimming and J lost 7 bases, with 15 bases between them. The length of the CDR3 is 13 residues. Germline CDR1 SEHNR, CDR2 FQNEAQ (reference sequence). CDR3 sequence reads: CASSPRQAGEQYF. The CDR3 region has the DNA TGTGCCAGCAGCCCCCGGCAGGCAGGAGAGCAGTACTTC.

This chain links TRBV7-9 with TRBJ2-7; D gene unclear. Germline lookup yields CDR1 SEHNR and CDR2 FQNEAQ (reference sequence). The CDR3 has 13 amino acids. Trimming stripped 3 bases from V and 3 bases from J, with 9 bases between. The CDR3 spells CASSLDGNYEQYF. The CDR3 nucleotides are TGTGCCAGCAGCTTGGACGGAAACTACGAGCAGTACTTC.

The chain employs TRBV27 and TRBJ2-7; weak D call: TRBD2 (6 bases). Trimming took off 0 bases at V and 3 bases at J, with 9 bases between the two ends. Germline CDR1 MNHEY, CDR2 SMNVEV (reference sequence). The length of the CDR3 is 14 residues. Here the CDR3 DNA reads TGTGCCAGCAGTTTATCGATCGGGGGCTACGAGCAGTACTTC. Translating it yields CASSLSIGGYEQYF.

The rearrangement uses TRBV7-9 and TRBJ2-6; D unresolved. With 4 bases removed from V and 0 bases from J, the gap between germline ends came to 7 bases. Germline V gene sequence: CDR1 SEHNR, CDR2 FQNEAQ (reference sequence). The CDR3 runs 15 residues. CDR3 amino acids: CASSSRLSGANVLTF. CDR3 DNA sequence: TGTGCCAGCAGCTCCCGGCTCTCTGGGGCCAACGTCCTGACTTTC.

This chain uses TRBV5-6 with TRBJ2-1, with 7 bases identical to TRBD2. Trimming took 4 bases from V and 5 from J; bases not matched to a gene: 12. The CDR3 sequence is 16 residues long. Germline-derived CDR1 and CDR2 are SGHDT and YYEEEE. The CDR3 loop is CASSPLGRESHNEQFF. In DNA form, the CDR3 reads TGTGCCAGCAGCCCCCTAGGGCGGGAGTCCCACAATGAGCAGTTCTTC.

This chain connects TRBV10-3 to TRBJ2-7; maybe TRBD2 (6 bases). The germline gives CDR1 ENHRY, CDR2 SYGVKD. This CDR3 has 14 residues. V gave up 6 bases and J gave up 2 bases, with 14 bases separating them. CDR3 in DNA: TGTGCCATCAGACCACCGGGGGAGACCTACGAGCAGTACTTC. Protein: CAIRPPGETYEQYF.

The chain combines TRBV28 with TRBJ2-3; 7 bases fit TRBD1. V shed 4 bases, J shed 0 bases, and the junction held 7 bases outside the gene matches. The germline gives CDR1 MDHEN, CDR2 SYDVKM. The CDR3 runs to 16 residues. CDR3 nucleotides: TGTGCCAGCAGTTCCCCGGACAGGTTTAGCACAGATACGCAGTATTTT. Its protein product is CASSSPDRFSTDTQYF.

This chain uses TRBV30 with TRBJ1-1; no clear D. V was shortened by 0 bases and J by 5 bases, with 4 bases between the two germline ends. CDR1 and CDR2 (germline): GTSNPN, SVGIG (reference sequence). The CDR3 runs to 11 residues. CDR3 in DNA: TGTGCCTGGAGTGTCAATACTGAAGCTTTCTTT. Translating it yields CAWSVNTEAFF.

V and J are TRBV5-6 and TRBJ2-6; the D is unclear. V was trimmed by 0 bases and J by 4 bases, leaving 8 bases between them. CDR1 is SGHDT, CDR2 YYEEEE, per germline. There are 15 residues in the CDR3. CDR3 sequence (DNA): TGTGCCAGCAGCTTGGTGTCGTTCGGGGCCAACGTCCTGACTTTC. Its protein is CASSLVSFGANVLTF.

The chain has TRBV28 and TRBJ1-2, with no clear D. CDR1 is MDHEN, CDR2 SYDVKM, per germline. This CDR3 region has 12 residues. V was cut by 6 bases and J by 2 bases, with 7 bases left in between. CDR3 amino acids: CASRQQNYGYTF. The CDR3 DNA reads TGTGCCAGCAGACAGCAAAACTATGGCTACACCTTC.

V usage is TRBV14 and J usage is TRBJ2-1, with D unclear. Trimming shortened V by 2 bases and J by 8 bases, and 19 bases separated the two germline ends. The CDR3 extends over 16 amino acids. The germline V gene encodes CDR1 SGHDN and CDR2 FVKESK. The CDR3 coding sequence is TGTGCCAGCAGCCAAAGAGTTTGGGCCCGGGTCGATGAGCAGTTCTTC. This codes for CASSQRVWARVDEQFF.